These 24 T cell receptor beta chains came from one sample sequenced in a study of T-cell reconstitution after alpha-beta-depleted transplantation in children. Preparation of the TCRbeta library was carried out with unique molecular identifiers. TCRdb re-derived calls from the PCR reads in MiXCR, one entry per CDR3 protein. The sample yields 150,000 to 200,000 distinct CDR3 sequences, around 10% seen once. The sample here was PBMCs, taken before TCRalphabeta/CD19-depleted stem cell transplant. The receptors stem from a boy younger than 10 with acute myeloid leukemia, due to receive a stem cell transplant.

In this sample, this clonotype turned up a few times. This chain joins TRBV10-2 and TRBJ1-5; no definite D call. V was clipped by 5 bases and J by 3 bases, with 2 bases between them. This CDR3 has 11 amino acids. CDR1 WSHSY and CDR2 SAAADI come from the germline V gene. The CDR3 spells CASSNNQPQHF. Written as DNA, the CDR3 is TGCGCCAGCAGTAACAATCAGCCCCAGCATTTT.

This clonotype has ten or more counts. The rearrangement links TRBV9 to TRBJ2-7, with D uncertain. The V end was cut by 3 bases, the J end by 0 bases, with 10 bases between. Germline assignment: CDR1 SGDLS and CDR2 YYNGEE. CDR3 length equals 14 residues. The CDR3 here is CASSAGSLSYEQYF. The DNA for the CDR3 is TGTGCCAGCAGCGCCGGCAGCCTCTCCTACGAGCAGTACTTC.

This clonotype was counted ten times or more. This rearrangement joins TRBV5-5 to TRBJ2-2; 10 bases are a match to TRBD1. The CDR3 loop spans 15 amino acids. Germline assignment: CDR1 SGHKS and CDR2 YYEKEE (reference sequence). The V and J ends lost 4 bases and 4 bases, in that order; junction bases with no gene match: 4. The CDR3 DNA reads TGTGCCAGCAGCGGGACAGGGGCGGGCACCGGGGAGCTGTTTTTT. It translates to CASSGTGAGTGELFF.

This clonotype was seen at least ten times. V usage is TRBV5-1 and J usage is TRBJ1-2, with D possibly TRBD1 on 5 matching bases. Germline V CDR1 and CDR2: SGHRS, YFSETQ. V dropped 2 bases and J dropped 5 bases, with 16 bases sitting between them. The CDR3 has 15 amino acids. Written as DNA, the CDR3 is TGCGCCAGCAGCTTAGGGACCCTCGCTCCATATGGCTACACCTTC. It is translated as CASSLGTLAPYGYTF. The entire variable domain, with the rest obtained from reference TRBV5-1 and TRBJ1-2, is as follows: KAGVTQTPRYLIKTRGQQVTLSCSPISGHRSVSWYQQTPGQGLQFLFEYFSETQRNKGNFPGRFSGRQFSNSRSEMNVSTLELGDSALYLCASSLGTLAPYGYTFGSGTRLTVV.

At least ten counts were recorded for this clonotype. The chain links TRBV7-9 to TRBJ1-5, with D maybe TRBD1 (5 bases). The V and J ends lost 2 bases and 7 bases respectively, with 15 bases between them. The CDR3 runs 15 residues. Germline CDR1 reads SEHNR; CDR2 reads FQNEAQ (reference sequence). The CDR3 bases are TGTGCCAGCAGCTTATCGGGGCGAGGAGAGCAGCCCCAGCATTTT. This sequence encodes CASSLSGRGEQPQHF.

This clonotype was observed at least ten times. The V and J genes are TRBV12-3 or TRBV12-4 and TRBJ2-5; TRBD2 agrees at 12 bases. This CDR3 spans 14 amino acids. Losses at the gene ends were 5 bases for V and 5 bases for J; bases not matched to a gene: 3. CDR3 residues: CASSRGTSGETQYF. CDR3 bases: TGTGCCAGCAGTCGCGGGACTAGCGGGGAGACCCAGTACTTC.

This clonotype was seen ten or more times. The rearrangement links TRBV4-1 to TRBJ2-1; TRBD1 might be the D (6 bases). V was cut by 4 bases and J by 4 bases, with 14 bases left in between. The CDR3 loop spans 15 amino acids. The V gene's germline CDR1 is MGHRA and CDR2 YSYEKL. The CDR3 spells CASSRRQEVYNEQFF. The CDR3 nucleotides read TGCGCCAGCAGCCGGCGACAGGAGGTTTACAATGAGCAGTTCTTC.

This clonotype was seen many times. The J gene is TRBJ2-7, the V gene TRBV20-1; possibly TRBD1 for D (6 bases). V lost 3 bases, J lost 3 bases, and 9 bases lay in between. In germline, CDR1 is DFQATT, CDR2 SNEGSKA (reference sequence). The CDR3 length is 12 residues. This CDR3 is CSASQGSYEQYF. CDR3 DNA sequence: TGCAGTGCTAGTCAGGGGAGCTACGAGCAGTACTTC.

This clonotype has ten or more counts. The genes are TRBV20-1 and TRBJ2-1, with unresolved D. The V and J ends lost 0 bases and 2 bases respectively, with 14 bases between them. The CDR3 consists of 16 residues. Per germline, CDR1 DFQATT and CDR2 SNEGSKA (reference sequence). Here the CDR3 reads CSARDNRIYPYNEQFF. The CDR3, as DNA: TGCAGTGCTAGAGATAACCGGATATATCCCTACAATGAGCAGTTCTTC.

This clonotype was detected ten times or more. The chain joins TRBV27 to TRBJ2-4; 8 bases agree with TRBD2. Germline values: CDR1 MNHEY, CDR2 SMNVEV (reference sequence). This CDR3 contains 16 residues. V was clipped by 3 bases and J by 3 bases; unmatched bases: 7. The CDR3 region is CASSLVQAGGKNIQYF. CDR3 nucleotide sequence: TGTGCCAGCAGTTTGGTACAGGCGGGAGGCAAAAACATTCAGTACTTC.

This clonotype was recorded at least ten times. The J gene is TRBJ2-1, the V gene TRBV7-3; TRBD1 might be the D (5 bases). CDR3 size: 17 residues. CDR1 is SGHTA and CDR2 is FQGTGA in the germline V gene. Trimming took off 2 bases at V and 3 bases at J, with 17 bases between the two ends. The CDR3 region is CASSLATFPGHYNEQFF. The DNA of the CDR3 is TGTGCCAGCAGCTTAGCCACGTTCCCCGGACACTACAATGAGCAGTTCTTC. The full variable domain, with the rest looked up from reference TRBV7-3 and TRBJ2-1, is GAGVSQTPSNKVTEKGKYVELRCDPISGHTALYWYRQSLGQGPEFLIYFQGTGAADDSGLPNDRFFAVRPEGSVSTLKIQRTERGDSAVYLCASSLATFPGHYNEQFFGPGTRLTVL.

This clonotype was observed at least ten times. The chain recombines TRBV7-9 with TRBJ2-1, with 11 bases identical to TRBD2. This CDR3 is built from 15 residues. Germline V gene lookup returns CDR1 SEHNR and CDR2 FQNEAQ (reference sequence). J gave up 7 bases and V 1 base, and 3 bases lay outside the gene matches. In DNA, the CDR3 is TGTGCCAGCAGCTTAGTCGCTAGCGGGAGGAATGAGCAGTTCTTC. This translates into CASSLVASGRNEQFF.

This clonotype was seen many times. For the CDR3, the DNA is TGTGCCAGCAGTTACTCCGACAGCTTAAATCAGCCCCAGCATTTT. Its translation is CASSYSDSLNQPQHF. V is TRBV6-2 or TRBV6-3 and J is TRBJ1-5; maybe TRBD1 (5 bases). Germline V gene data show CDR1 as MNHEY and CDR2 as SVGEGT. The CDR3 extends over 15 amino acids. V lost 0 bases to trimming and J lost 4 bases, with 10 bases between them.

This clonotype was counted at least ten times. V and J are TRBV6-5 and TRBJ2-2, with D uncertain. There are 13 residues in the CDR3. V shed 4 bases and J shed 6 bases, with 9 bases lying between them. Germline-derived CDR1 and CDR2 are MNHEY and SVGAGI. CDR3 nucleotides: TGTGCCAGCAGTTCTTTCCGGGCCGGGGAGCTGTTTTTT. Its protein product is CASSSFRAGELFF.

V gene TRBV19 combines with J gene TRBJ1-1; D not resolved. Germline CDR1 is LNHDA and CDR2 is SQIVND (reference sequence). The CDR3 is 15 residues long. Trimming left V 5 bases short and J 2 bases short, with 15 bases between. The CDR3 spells CASSGTRTANTEAFF. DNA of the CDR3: TGTGCCAGTAGTGGAACCCGGACGGCAAACACTGAAGCTTTCTTT.

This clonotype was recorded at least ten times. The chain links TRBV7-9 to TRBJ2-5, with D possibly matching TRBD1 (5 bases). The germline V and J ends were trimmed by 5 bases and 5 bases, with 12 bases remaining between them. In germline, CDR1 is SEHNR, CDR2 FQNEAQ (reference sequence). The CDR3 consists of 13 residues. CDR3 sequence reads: CASSPYRQETQYF. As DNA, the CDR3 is TGTGCCAGCAGCCCTTATAGACAGGAGACCCAGTACTTC. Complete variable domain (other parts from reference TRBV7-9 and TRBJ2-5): DTGVSQNPRHKITKRGQNVTFRCDPISEHNRLYWYRQTLGQGPEFLTYFQNEAQLEKSRLLSDRFSAERPKGSFSTLEIQRTEQGDSAMYLCASSPYRQETQYFGPGTRLLVL.

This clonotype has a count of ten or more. The CDR3 DNA reads TGCAGTGCCCGGAATCTAGCGGGAGACAAACCTTACGAGCAGTACTTC. This gives the protein CSARNLAGDKPYEQYF. The chain uses TRBV20-1 and TRBJ2-7; 10 nucleotides line up with TRBD2. The CDR3 spans 16 residues. Germline-derived CDR1 and CDR2 are DFQATT and SNEGSKA (reference sequence). The junction had 15 bases not matched to a gene; V was cut back by 6 bases and J by 4 bases.

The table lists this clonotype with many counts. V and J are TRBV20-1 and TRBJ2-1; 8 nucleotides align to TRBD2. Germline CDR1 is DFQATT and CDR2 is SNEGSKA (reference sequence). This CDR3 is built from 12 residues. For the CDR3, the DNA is TGCTGGGAACTAGCGGAATACAATGAGCAGTTCTTC. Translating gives CWELAEYNEQFF.

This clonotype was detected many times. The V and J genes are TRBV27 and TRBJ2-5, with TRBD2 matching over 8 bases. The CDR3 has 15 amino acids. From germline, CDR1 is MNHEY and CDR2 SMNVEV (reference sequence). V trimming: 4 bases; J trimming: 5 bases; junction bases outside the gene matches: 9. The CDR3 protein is CASSSGRALRETQYF. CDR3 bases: TGTGCCAGCAGTTCCGGGAGGGCCTTAAGGGAGACCCAGTACTTC.

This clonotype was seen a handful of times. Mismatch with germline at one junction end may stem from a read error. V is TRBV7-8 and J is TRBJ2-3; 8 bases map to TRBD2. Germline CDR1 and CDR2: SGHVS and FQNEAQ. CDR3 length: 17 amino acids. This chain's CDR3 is CASSLGRQREIRDTHYF. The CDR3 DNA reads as TGTGCCAGCAGCCTAGGTCGACAGCGGGAGATTAGAGATACGCATTATTTT.

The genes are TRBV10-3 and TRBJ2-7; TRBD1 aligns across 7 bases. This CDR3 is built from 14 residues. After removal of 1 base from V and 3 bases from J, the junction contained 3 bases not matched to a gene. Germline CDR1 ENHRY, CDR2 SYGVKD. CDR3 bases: TGTGCCATCAGTGAGTACCGGGACAGCTACGAGCAGTACTTC. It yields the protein CAISEYRDSYEQYF.

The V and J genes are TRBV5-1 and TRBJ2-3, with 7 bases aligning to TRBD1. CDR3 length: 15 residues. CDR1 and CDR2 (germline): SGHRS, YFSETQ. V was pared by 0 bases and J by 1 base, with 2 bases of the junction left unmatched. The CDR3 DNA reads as TGCGCCAGCAGCTTGGGACAGGGAGGCACAGATACGCAGTATTTT. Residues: CASSLGQGGTDTQYF.

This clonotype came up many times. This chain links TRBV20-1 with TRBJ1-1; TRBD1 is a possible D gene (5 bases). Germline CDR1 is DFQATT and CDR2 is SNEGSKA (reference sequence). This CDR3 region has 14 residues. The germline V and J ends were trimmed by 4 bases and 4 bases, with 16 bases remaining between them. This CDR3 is CSAKPMRGPTEAFF. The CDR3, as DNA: TGCAGTGCTAAACCGATGAGGGGCCCCACTGAAGCTTTCTTT.

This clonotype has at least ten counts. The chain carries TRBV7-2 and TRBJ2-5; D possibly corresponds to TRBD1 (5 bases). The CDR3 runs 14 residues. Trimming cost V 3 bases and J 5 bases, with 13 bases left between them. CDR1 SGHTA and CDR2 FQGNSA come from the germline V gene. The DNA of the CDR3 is TGTGCCAGCAGCTTGGGGCTATCGCCGGAGACCCAGTACTTC. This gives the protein CASSLGLSPETQYF.